This record covers a single TCR beta chain. The antigen is unknown. Germline loops: CDR1 DFQATT, CDR2 SNEGSKA (reference sequence). The CDR3 is made up of 15 amino acids. With 4 bases clipped from V and 1 base from J, the junction kept 9 bases outside the gene matches. What was amplified from RNA transcripts were TCR beta CDR3 regions. HTBI primers drove first-round RT-PCR of the TCR CDR3. A single record per CDR3 protein comes from TCRdb applying MiXCR to the multiplex PCR reads. The repertoire holds roughly 500,000 distinct CDR3 sequences, with approximately 48% as singletons. The data belong to a study of T cells in Graves' hyperthyroidism and ophthalmopathy. Study-wide findings and caveats: Blood also carried most thyroid clonotypes expanded above 0.001.

Exclusion followed for patients with uncontrolled infection, other autoimmune disease, pregnancy or lactation. Together with thyroid ultrasound, orbital computed tomography, serum thyroxine and TRAb, clinical symptoms were used for diagnoses. The chain employs TRBV20-1 and TRBJ1-1; TRBD1 agrees at 7 bases. What was sequenced was peripheral blood or thyroid tissue (not recorded which). This receptor was taken from an adult woman with Graves' disease, either hyperthyroidism or ophthalmopathy (not recorded which). The CDR3, as DNA: TGCAGTGCTACGAACGCCGGGACAGAGAACACTGAAGCTTTCTTT. Encoded protein: CSATNAGTENTEAFF.